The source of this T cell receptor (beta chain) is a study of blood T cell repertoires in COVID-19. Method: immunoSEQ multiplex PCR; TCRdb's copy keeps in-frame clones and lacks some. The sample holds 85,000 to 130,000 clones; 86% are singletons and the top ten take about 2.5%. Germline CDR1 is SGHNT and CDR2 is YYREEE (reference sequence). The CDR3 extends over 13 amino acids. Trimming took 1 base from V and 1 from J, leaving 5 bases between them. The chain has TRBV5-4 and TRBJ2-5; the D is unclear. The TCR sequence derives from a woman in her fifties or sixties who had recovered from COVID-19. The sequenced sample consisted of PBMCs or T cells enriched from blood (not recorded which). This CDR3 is CASSLQAQETQYF. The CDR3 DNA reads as TGTGCCAGCAGCTTGCAGGCCCAAGAGACCCAGTACTTC.